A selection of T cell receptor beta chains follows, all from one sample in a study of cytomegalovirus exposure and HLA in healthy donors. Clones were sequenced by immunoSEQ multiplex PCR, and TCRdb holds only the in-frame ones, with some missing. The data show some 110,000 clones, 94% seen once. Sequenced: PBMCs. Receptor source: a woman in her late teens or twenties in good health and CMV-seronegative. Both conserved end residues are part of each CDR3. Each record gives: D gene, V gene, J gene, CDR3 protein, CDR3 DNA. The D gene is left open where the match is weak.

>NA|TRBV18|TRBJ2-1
CASSPPSRTHYNEQFF
TGTGCCAGCTCACCACCTTCCCGAACACACTACAATGAGCAGTTCTTC
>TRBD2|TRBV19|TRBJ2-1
CASSILPGTSGIIEQFF
TGTGCCAGTAGTATACTTCCCGGGACTAGCGGGATTATTGAGCAGTTCTTC
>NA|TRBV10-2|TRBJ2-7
CASSGDRATYEQYF
TGCGCCAGCAGTGGAGATCGTGCCACCTACGAGCAGTACTTC
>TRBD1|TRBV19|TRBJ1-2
CASSETGFNYGYTF
TGTGCCAGTAGTGAGACAGGGTTTAACTATGGCTACACCTTC
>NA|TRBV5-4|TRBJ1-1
CASSVEVEMNTEAFF
TGTGCCAGCAGCGTCGAAGTTGAGATGAACACTGAAGCTTTCTTT
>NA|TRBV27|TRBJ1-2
CASSYAPGGPSNYGYTF
TGTGCCAGCAGTTACGCCCCCGGGGGGCCATCAAACTATGGCTACACCTTC
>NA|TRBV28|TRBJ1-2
CASSLPDSYYGYTF
TGTGCCAGCAGTTTACCGGACAGTTACTATGGCTACACCTTC
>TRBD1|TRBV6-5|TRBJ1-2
CATMGQEYGYTF
TGTGCCACCATGGGACAGGAGTATGGCTACACCTTC
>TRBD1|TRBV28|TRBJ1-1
CASRGTGGAEAFF
TGTGCCAGCAGAGGGACAGGGGGTGCTGAAGCTTTCTTT
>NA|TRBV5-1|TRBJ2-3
CASSFLDSDTDTQYF
TGCGCCAGCAGCTTCCTGGACTCAGACACAGATACGCAGTATTTT
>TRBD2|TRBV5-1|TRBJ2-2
CASSGGNTGELFF
TGCGCCAGTTCGGGGGGGAACACCGGGGAGCTGTTTTTT
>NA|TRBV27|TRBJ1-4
CASSRRSATNEKLFF
TGTGCCAGCAGCCGGAGAAGCGCAACTAATGAAAAACTGTTTTTT
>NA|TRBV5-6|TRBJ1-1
CASSYGLINTEAFF
TGTGCCAGCAGCTATGGACTGATTAACACTGAAGCTTTCTTT
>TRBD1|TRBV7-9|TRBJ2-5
CASSRRTGGQETQYF
TGTGCCAGCAGCAGAAGGACAGGGGGACAAGAGACCCAGTACTTC
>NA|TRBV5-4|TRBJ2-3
CASSLDREDTQYF
TGTGCCAGCAGCTTGGATCGGGAAGATACGCAGTATTTT
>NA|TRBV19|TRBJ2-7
CASSSQGVGSYEQYF
TGTGCCAGTAGTTCGCAGGGTGTCGGCTCCTACGAGCAGTACTTC